The 2 T cell receptor beta chains below all came from one sample that was sequenced in a study of T-cell memory formation after mild COVID-19. TCRdb re-called the 5' RACE reads through MiXCR, storing one row per CDR3 protein. The table shows around 130,000 distinct CDR3 sequences, with 15% to 20% occurring only once. Sequenced material: PBMCs or a T cell subset sorted from them (not recorded which). The receptors were sampled from a man aged 18 to 30 who had mild COVID-19 (a few samples of this study predate the infection). Cell type and time point are not known.

This chain links TRBV7-8 with TRBJ1-2; 10 bases line up with TRBD1. CDR1 and CDR2 from the germline V gene are SGHVS and FQNEAQ. CDR3 length: 19 amino acids. The trim removed 5 bases at V and 2 bases at J, leaving 17 bases unmatched. The DNA of the CDR3 is TGTGCCAGCAGCCCTAACTCCGGGACAGGGGCATTAGGGAACTATGGCTACACCTTC. It is translated as CASSPNSGTGALGNYGYTF.

This clonotype was picked up a small number of times. The rearrangement joins TRBV12-3 or TRBV12-4 to TRBJ1-1; 11 bases agree with TRBD1. V lost 6 bases and J lost 4; bases outside the gene matches: 4. CDR3 size: 14 residues. This CDR3 reads CASRAGQGATEAFF. The CDR3 coding sequence is TGTGCCAGCAGGGCCGGACAGGGGGCCACTGAAGCTTTCTTT.